A single sample gave rise to the 26 T cell receptor beta chains below, sequenced in a study of vaccination effects on CD4 cells after COVID-19. Antigen-specific CD4+ T cells were expanded with viral peptide pools in the ViraFEST assay before sequencing. The authors isolated CD4+ T cells after approximately 9 days of culture. Some clones are missing from TCRdb's copy, which holds only in-frame ones; the method was immunoSEQ multiplex PCR. The table lists just over 20,000 clones, about 73% of them singletons, with around 16% in the top ten. Their antigens are not known. The specimen was CD4+ T cells from PBMCs cultured with HCoV-229E spike peptides, collected before COVID-19 vaccination. Receptors originate from a human donor who received a COVID-19 vaccine.

About this clone itself: Its ends do not fully match the called genes, so a read error is possible. This chain joins TRBV9 and TRBJ2-1; 8 nucleotides line up with TRBD2. Germline CDR1 and CDR2: SGDLS and YYNGEE. The CDR3 extends over 15 amino acids. CDR3 in DNA: TGTGCCAGCAGTGTAGCAGCGGGAGCCTACAATGAGCAGTTCTTC. This gives the protein CASSVAAGAYNEQFF.

V and J are TRBV5-1 and TRBJ2-7; the D gene is possibly TRBD2 (6 bases). This CDR3 comprises 16 residues. Trimming shortened V by 4 bases and J by 5 bases, and 22 bases separated the two germline ends. Per germline, CDR1 SGHRS and CDR2 YFSETQ. The CDR3 DNA reads TGCGCCAGCAGCCCCGGCTTGACTAGTCAGGGCGACGAGCAGTACTTC. It codes for CASSPGLTSQGDEQYF. Complete variable domain (other parts from reference TRBV5-1 and TRBJ2-7): KAGVTQTPRYLIKTRGQQVTLSCSPISGHRSVSWYQQTPGQGLQFLFEYFSETQRNKGNFPGRFSGRQFSNSRSEMNVSTLELGDSALYLCASSPGLTSQGDEQYFGPGTRLTVT.

The CDR3 is CATQTPFTDTQYF. Here the CDR3 DNA reads TGTGCCACTCAGACTCCTTTCACAGATACGCAGTATTTT. The chain is built from TRBV2 and TRBJ2-3; D is unresolved. Germline V gives CDR1 SNHLY, CDR2 FYNNEI. The CDR3 runs 13 residues. Trimming cost V 10 bases and J 2 bases, with 13 bases left between them.

This clone was observed a handful of times. This rearrangement joins TRBV7-6 to TRBJ1-6; D is undetermined. From germline, CDR1 is SGHVS and CDR2 FNYEAQ. The CDR3 is 13 residues long. V lost 2 bases, J lost 8 bases, and 7 bases lay in between. The CDR3 DNA sequence: TGTGCCAGCAGCTTAAAAAGGGATTCACCCCTCCACTTT. This encodes CASSLKRDSPLHF.

V usage is TRBV25-1 and J usage is TRBJ2-3, with D hard to call. Germline V CDR1 and CDR2: MGHDK, SYGVNS. The CDR3 length is 15 residues. The V end was cut by 3 bases, the J end by 1 base, with 11 bases between. The CDR3 coding sequence is TGTGCCAGCAGTGAGCCCGGGCTCGGCACAGATACGCAGTATTTT. It is translated as CASSEPGLGTDTQYF.

This clone occurred a few times. This rearrangement joins TRBV6-5 to TRBJ1-4; D perhaps matches TRBD1 (6 bases). There are 14 residues in the CDR3. CDR1 is MNHEY, CDR2 SVGAGI, per germline. The ends were cut back, 5 bases at V and 1 base at J, with 8 bases in the middle. The CDR3 DNA reads TGTGCCAGCAGTCGGACAGTAACTAATGAAAAACTGTTTTTT. It specifies CASSRTVTNEKLFF.

This rearrangement joins TRBV24-1 to TRBJ2-3; tentatively, D is TRBD1 (5 bases). The CDR3 runs 16 residues. Trimming stripped 2 bases from V and 0 bases from J, with 11 bases between. The V gene's germline CDR1 is KGHDR and CDR2 SFDVKD. In nucleotides, the CDR3 is TGTGCCACCAGTGATTGGGGCAGTCGTAGCACAGATACGCAGTATTTT. It is translated as CATSDWGSRSTDTQYF.

The rearrangement links TRBV2 to TRBJ1-5; TRBD1 agrees at 9 bases. Germline values: CDR1 SNHLY, CDR2 FYNNEI. Trimming removed 2 bases from V and 4 bases from J; junction bases left unmatched: 3. The CDR3 has 15 amino acids. DNA of the CDR3: TGTGCCAGCAGTGAATTTGGGACAGGGAATCAGCCCCAGCATTTT. It specifies CASSEFGTGNQPQHF.

The genes are TRBV7-9 and TRBJ2-3; D is unclear. Germline V gene sequence: CDR1 SEHNR, CDR2 FQNEAQ (reference sequence). The CDR3 has 12 residues. Trimming removed 5 bases at V and 2 bases at J, with 5 bases between. CDR3 coding DNA: TGTGCCAGCAGCCGGAACACAGATACGCAGTATTTT. This encodes CASSRNTDTQYF.

The V gene is TRBV10-3, the J gene TRBJ2-1; TRBD2 matches 9 bases. V was pared by 4 bases and J by 3 bases, with 13 bases of the junction left unmatched. The CDR3 runs 18 residues. Germline V gene lookup returns CDR1 ENHRY and CDR2 SYGVKD. CDR3 nucleotide sequence: TGTGCCATCAGTGGGAACCACATCTCTAGCGGGGACTACAATGAGCAGTTCTTC. Translating gives CAISGNHISSGDYNEQFF.

The rearrangement links TRBV6-5 to TRBJ2-7; tentative D call: TRBD2 (5 bases). The germline V gene has CDR1 MNHEY and CDR2 SVGAGI. The V end lost 6 bases, the J end lost 1 base, and 10 bases lay between the germline ends. This CDR3 region has 13 residues. CDR3: CASRPGGSYEQYF. DNA for the CDR3: TGTGCCAGCAGACCGGGCGGGTCCTACGAGCAGTACTTC.

The rearrangement links TRBV30 to TRBJ2-5; maybe TRBD2 (5 bases). From germline, CDR1 is GTSNPN and CDR2 SVGIG (reference sequence). The CDR3 runs 13 residues. Trimming took 2 bases from V and 2 from J, leaving 9 bases between them. As DNA, the CDR3 is TGTGCCTGGAGTCGAAGGGAGCAAGAGACCCAGTACTTC. It is translated as CAWSRREQETQYF.

The chain is built from TRBV29-1 and TRBJ2-5; D remains ambiguous. CDR3 size: 11 residues. V lost 7 bases and J lost 2, with 8 bases in between. The germline V gene has CDR1 SQVTM and CDR2 ANQGSEA. This chain's CDR3 is CSADPQETQYF. The CDR3 coding sequence is TGCAGCGCTGACCCACAAGAGACCCAGTACTTC.

The rearrangement uses TRBV9 and TRBJ1-1; 8 positions agree with TRBD1. The trim removed 3 bases at V and 0 bases at J, leaving 4 bases unmatched. The germline V gene has CDR1 SGDLS and CDR2 YYNGEE. The CDR3 runs to 15 residues. Written as DNA, the CDR3 is TGTGCCAGCAGCGCCAACAGGGGGATGAACACTGAAGCTTTCTTT. The encoded protein is CASSANRGMNTEAFF.

CDR3 residues: CASGLDVDTQYF. The CDR3 nucleotides are TGTGCTAGTGGTTTGGACGTGGATACGCAGTATTTT. This chain connects TRBV12-5 to TRBJ2-3; D uncertain. This CDR3 spans 12 amino acids. Deletions cut 1 base from V and 6 bases from J, with 5 bases between. CDR1 is LGHNT and CDR2 is FRNRAP in the germline V gene. Based on the CDR3 plus reference TRBV12-5 and TRBJ2-3, the full variable domain is DARVTQTPRHKVTEMGQEVTMRCQPILGHNTVFWYRQTMMQGLELLAYFRNRAPLDDSGMPKDRFSAEMPDATLATLKIQPSEPRDSAVYFCASGLDVDTQYFGPGTRLTVL.

This chain joins TRBV27 and TRBJ1-6; the match to TRBD1 covers 7 bases. Trimming at V came to 0 bases and at J to 7 bases, leaving 12 bases not matched to a gene. The V gene's germline CDR1 is MNHEY and CDR2 SMNVEV (reference sequence). CDR3 size: 18 residues. The CDR3 DNA is TGTGCCAGCAGTTTATCGGGTACAGGGGATCGGGTCAATTCACCCCTCCACTTT. Translated, it gives CASSLSGTGDRVNSPLHF.

This clone was seen a handful of times. The rearrangement uses TRBV10-1 and TRBJ2-3, with 9 bases lining up with TRBD1. Germline CDR1 is WNHNN and CDR2 is SYGVQD (reference sequence). CDR3 length: 14 amino acids. V lost 6 bases to trimming and J lost 4 bases; unmatched junction nucleotides: 5. This chain's CDR3 is CASRGQGIADTQYF. CDR3 nucleotides: TGCGCCAGCAGGGGACAGGGTATCGCAGATACGCAGTATTTT.

This clone was seen once. The rearrangement links TRBV5-1 to TRBJ1-2; D gene ambiguous. CDR1 SGHRS and CDR2 YFSETQ come from the germline V gene. The CDR3 sequence is 14 residues long. Trimming left V 5 bases short and J 3 bases short, with 14 bases between. The CDR3 protein is CASSLGEVYYGYTF. The CDR3 DNA reads TGCGCCAGCAGTCTCGGGGAGGTCTACTATGGCTACACCTTC.

The chain uses TRBV6-5 and TRBJ1-1; D remains ambiguous. CDR3 length equals 14 residues. The V end was cut by 7 bases, the J end by 2 bases, with 14 bases between. Germline lookup yields CDR1 MNHEY and CDR2 SVGAGI. CDR3 DNA sequence: TGTGCCAGCACCTTCTCTCCAGGTAACACTGAAGCTTTCTTT. Translating it yields CASTFSPGNTEAFF.

The chain employs TRBV21-1 and TRBJ1-6; the D call of TRBD1 is as the table states it, not checked on the DNA. TRBV21-1 has pseudogene status. The CDR3 length is 15 residues. CDR3 sequence: CASSKSRLNNSPLHF. The CDR3 DNA reads as TGTGCCAGCAGCAAGAGCAGGCTAAATAATTCACCCCTCCACTTT.

The chain is built from TRBV29-1 and TRBJ2-2, with 7 bases lining up with TRBD1. V dropped 5 bases and J dropped 1; count of bases not matched to a gene: 10. CDR1 and CDR2 (germline): SQVTM, ANQGSEA. The CDR3 is 16 amino acids. The CDR3 protein is CSVYKLTGKNTGELFF. CDR3 nucleotides: TGCAGCGTTTATAAATTGACAGGGAAGAACACCGGGGAGCTGTTTTTT.

The CDR3 nucleotides are TGTGCCATCAGCCCCACTAGCGGGAGCTCCTACGAGCAGTACTTC. Its protein is CAISPTSGSSYEQYF. The V and J genes are TRBV10-3 and TRBJ2-7; 11 positions agree with TRBD2. Looked up from germline, CDR1 is ENHRY and CDR2 is SYGVKD. Germline trimming cut 6 bases from V and 0 bases from J; bases unmatched to any gene: 4. This CDR3 is 15 amino acids long.

The J gene is TRBJ1-5, the V gene TRBV7-2, with 11 bases lining up with TRBD1. Trimming cost V 3 bases and J 4 bases; bases outside gene matches: 2. Per the germline V gene, CDR1 is SGHTA and CDR2 is FQGNSA. CDR3 length: 15 amino acids. Here the CDR3 DNA reads TGTGCCAGCAGCTTTGGGACAGGGGGAAATCAGCCCCAGCATTTT. Amino acids: CASSFGTGGNQPQHF.

The J gene is TRBJ2-1, the V gene TRBV6-4; TRBD2 might be the D (5 bases). Germline V gives CDR1 MRHNA, CDR2 SNTAGT. The CDR3 has 14 amino acids. Trimming removed 4 bases at V and 5 bases at J, with 12 bases between. The CDR3 sequence is CASSVASTNNEQFF. For the CDR3, the DNA is TGTGCCAGCAGTGTGGCTAGCACGAACAATGAGCAGTTCTTC.

Only a few counts were recorded for this clone. This sequence joins TRBV4-1 and TRBJ2-4, with a tentative D call TRBD2 (5 bases). CDR3 length: 16 amino acids. The germline V gene encodes CDR1 MGHRA and CDR2 YSYEKL. Between the trimmed V and J ends, which lost 1 base and 0 bases, there was a span of 10 bases. Here the CDR3 reads CASSQAGNLAKNIQYF. CDR3 in DNA: TGCGCCAGCAGCCAAGCGGGGAACCTAGCCAAAAACATTCAGTACTTC.

This clone has only one observation. This chain uses TRBV11-2 with TRBJ2-7; 9 bases map to TRBD2. This CDR3 is built from 14 residues. Germline V gene sequence: CDR1 SGHAT, CDR2 FQNNGV. V lost 5 bases and J lost 9; bases outside the gene matches: 11. In nucleotides, the CDR3 is TGTGCCAGCAGCCCCGAAGGCGGGAGGGGAGTGCAGTACTTC. Its protein product is CASSPEGGRGVQYF.